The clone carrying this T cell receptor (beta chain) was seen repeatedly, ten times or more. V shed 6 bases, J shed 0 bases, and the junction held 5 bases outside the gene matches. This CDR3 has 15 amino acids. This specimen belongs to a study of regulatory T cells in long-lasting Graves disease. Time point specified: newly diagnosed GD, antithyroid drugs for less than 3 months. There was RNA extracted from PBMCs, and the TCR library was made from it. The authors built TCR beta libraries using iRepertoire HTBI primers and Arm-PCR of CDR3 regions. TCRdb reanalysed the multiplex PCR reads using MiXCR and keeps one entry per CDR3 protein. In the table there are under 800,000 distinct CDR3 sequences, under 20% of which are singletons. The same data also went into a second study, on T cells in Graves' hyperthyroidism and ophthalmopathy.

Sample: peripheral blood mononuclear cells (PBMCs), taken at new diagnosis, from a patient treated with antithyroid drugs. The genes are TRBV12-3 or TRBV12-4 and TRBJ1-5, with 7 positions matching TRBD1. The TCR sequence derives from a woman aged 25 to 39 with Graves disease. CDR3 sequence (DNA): TGTGCCAGCAGCTCGGACAGGCTTAGCAATCAGCCCCAGCATTTT. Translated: CASSSDRLSNQPQHF.